This is a list of T cell receptor beta chains from one sample in a study of long-term antiretroviral therapy in people with HIV. Sequencing was performed with immunoSEQ multiplex PCR; in TCRdb, only in-frame clones are kept and a portion is missing. The top ten clones hold roughly 3.5% of a sample with about 28,000 clones, 80% to 90% of them seen once. Material: unsorted PBMCs, obtained 0.8 years before starting antiretroviral therapy. The receptors stem from a man between 18 and 35 years old with HIV. CDR3s include the opening cysteine and the closing phenylalanine or tryptophan. The D gene is left open where the match is weak. The size entry is marked missing in some rows and otherwise reads once, few, many or a size class.

>TRBJ1-6|TRBV7-2|-|-
CASSRPRGNNSPLHF
TGTGCCAGCAGCCGACCCCGGGGAAATAATTCACCCCTCCACTTT
>TRBJ1-5|TRBV9|-|-
CASSGTQGTGNQPQHF
TGTGCCAGCAGCGGAACACAGGGTACAGGCAATCAGCCCCAGCATTTT
>TRBJ2-7|TRBV9|TRBD2|-
CASSTGRGLAVYEQYF
TGTGCCAGCAGCACCGGCAGGGGACTAGCGGTCTACGAGCAGTACTTC
>TRBJ2-3|TRBV27|-|once
CASSFRGWGDTQYF
TGTGCCAGCAGTTTTCGGGGTTGGGGAGATACGCAGTATTTT
>TRBJ1-6|TRBV6-5|-|once
CASSYYGRGTNSPLHF
TGTGCCAGCAGTTACTATGGTCGGGGGACGAATTCACCCCTCCACTTT
>TRBJ1-3|TRBV4-3|-|-
CASSQVKAGFYSGNTIYF
TGCGCCAGCAGCCAAGTTAAGGCAGGGTTCTATTCTGGAAACACCATATATTTT
>TRBJ1-1|TRBV7-2|-|-
CASSQAGVTEAFF
TGTGCCAGCAGCCAGGCGGGCGTGACTGAAGCTTTCTTT
>TRBJ2-5|TRBV28|-|-
CASSLLLETAETQYF
TGTGCCAGCAGTTTATTGTTAGAAACGGCCGAGACCCAGTACTTC
>TRBJ2-3|TRBV9|-|-
CASSPPFGLQADLDTQYF
TGTGCCAGCAGCCCCCCATTCGGTTTACAGGCGGACCTCGATACGCAGTATTTT
>TRBJ2-7|TRBV5-3|-|-
CARSLIFRTYEQYF
TGTGCCAGAAGCTTGATCTTCAGGACCTACGAGCAGTACTTC
>TRBJ1-3|TRBV9|-|-
CASSVGGARGNTIYF
TGTGCCAGCAGCGTAGGGGGGGCGCGTGGAAACACCATATATTTT
>TRBJ2-3|TRBV7-2|-|-
CASSLALPRDTQYF
TGTGCCAGCAGCTTAGCGCTCCCGAGGGATACGCAGTATTTT
>TRBJ1-5|TRBV6-1|TRBD1|-
CASSGRGLSNQPQHF
TGTGCCAGCAGTGGAAGGGGGCTGAGCAATCAGCCCCAGCATTTT
>TRBJ2-1|TRBV12-5|-|-
CASAGSQNEQFF
TGTGCTAGTGCCGGGAGTCAGAATGAGCAGTTCTTC
>TRBJ2-2|TRBV18|-|-
CASSPPGGTENTGELFF
TGTGCCAGCTCACCACCTGGTGGGACGGAGAACACCGGGGAGCTGTTTTTT
>TRBJ1-2|TRBV6-5|TRBD1|-
CASNQGGVGYGYTF
TGTGCCAGCAACCAGGGGGGGGTGGGCTATGGCTACACCTTC
>TRBJ2-2|TRBV5-1|-|-
CASSLFQAVPGELFF
TGCGCCAGCAGCTTGTTCCAGGCTGTCCCCGGGGAGCTGTTTTTT
>TRBJ1-5|TRBV9|-|-
CASSVGGGFSQPQHF
TGTGCCAGCAGCGTAGGGGGGGGGTTCAGTCAGCCCCAGCATTTT
>TRBJ2-2|TRBV4-1|-|few
CASSQDGETGELFF
TGCGCCAGCAGCCAAGATGGGGAAACCGGGGAGCTGTTTTTT
>TRBJ1-6|TRBV5-4|TRBD1|-
CASSLPTGTNSPLHF
TGTGCCAGCAGCCTGCCGACAGGGACGAATTCACCCCTCCACTTT
>TRBJ1-2|TRBV21-1|-|-
CASSAGVYGYTF
TGTGCCAGCAGCGCAGGGGTCTATGGCTACACCTTC
>TRBJ1-1|TRBV4-3|-|-
CASSQTGSTEAFF
TGCGCCAGCAGCCAAACGGGAAGCACTGAAGCTTTCTTT
>TRBJ1-1|TRBV6-6|-|-
CASSRGRNTEAFF
TGTGCCAGCAGCCGGGGGAGGAACACTGAAGCTTTCTTT
>TRBJ1-2|TRBV4-3|-|few
CASSQDLDGGGYGYTF
TGCGCCAGCAGCCAAGACTTGGACGGGGGCGGCTATGGCTACACCTTC
>TRBJ2-1|TRBV6-5|TRBD2|-
CASSLGGLGYNEQFF
TGTGCCAGCAGCCTGGGAGGGCTCGGGTACAATGAGCAGTTCTTC
>TRBJ1-2|TRBV27|-|once
CASSFYPPVRGYTF
TGTGCCAGCAGTTTTTATCCTCCCGTGAGGGGCTACACCTTC
>TRBJ1-5|TRBV7-2|-|-
CASSHRLGETPPQPQHF
TGTGCCAGCAGCCACCGCTTGGGGGAGACACCGCCTCAGCCCCAGCATTTT
>TRBJ2-3|TRBV11-1|TRBD1|-
CASSSKTGGLDTQYF
TGTGCCAGCAGCAGCAAGACAGGGGGCTTAGATACGCAGTATTTT
>TRBJ2-2|TRBV9|TRBD2|-
CASSVAGGPGELFF
TGTGCCAGCAGCGTAGCGGGAGGGCCCGGGGAGCTGTTTTTT
>TRBJ2-5|TRBV19|-|-
CASSIDLRTQYF
TGTGCCAGTAGTATAGATCTGAGGACCCAGTACTTC
>TRBJ2-1|TRBV11-1|TRBD2|-
CASSQPSGGTRYNEQFF
TGTGCCAGCAGCCAACCCTCGGGGGGAACGCGGTACAATGAGCAGTTCTTC
>TRBJ1-1|TRBV7-9|-|-
CASSLVSGIAEAFF
TGTGCCAGCAGCTTAGTCTCAGGTATCGCTGAAGCTTTCTTT
>TRBJ2-6|TRBV12-5|TRBD1|-
CASGSGGLGGANVLTF
TGTGCTAGTGGTTCAGGGGGTCTAGGTGGGGCCAACGTCCTGACTTTC
>TRBJ2-7|TRBV29-1|-|once
CSVGVDSYEQYF
TGCAGCGTAGGAGTGGACAGCTACGAGCAGTACTTC
>TRBJ1-1|TRBV30|TRBD1|-
CAWSPTGGTEAFF
TGTGCCTGGAGTCCTACAGGGGGCACTGAAGCTTTCTTT
>TRBJ2-7|TRBV4-2|TRBD2|-
CASSQEGPPAAGTYEQYF
TGTGCCAGCAGCCAAGAGGGCCCCCCGGCAGCGGGGACCTACGAGCAGTACTTC
>TRBJ2-7|TRBV18|TRBD2|-
CASSPIPGQSSGSSYEQYF
TGTGCCAGCTCACCAATACCTGGCCAATCTAGCGGGAGTTCCTACGAGCAGTACTTC
>TRBJ2-3|TRBV6-5|TRBD2|-
CASRPGLEAADTQYF
TGTGCCAGCAGACCGGGACTAGAAGCGGCAGATACGCAGTATTTT
>TRBJ2-7|TRBV5-4|TRBD2|few
CASSLGSGGLYTEQYF
TGTGCCAGCAGCCTGGGTAGCGGGGGGCTATATACGGAGCAGTACTTC
>TRBJ2-6|TRBV18|-|-
CASSPGRGSGANVLTF
TGTGCCAGCTCACCGGGCAGGGGCTCTGGGGCCAACGTCCTGACTTTC
>TRBJ2-7|TRBV7-7|TRBD2|-
CASGGSRYHEQYF
TGTGCTAGCGGGGGGTCGCGCTATCACGAGCAGTACTTC
>TRBJ2-3|TRBV12-5|-|-
CASGLPRPDTQYF
TGTGCTAGTGGTTTGCCCCGTCCAGATACGCAGTATTTT
>TRBJ2-3|TRBV7-8|-|-
CASSPQGLGADTQYF
TGTGCCAGCAGCCCCCAGGGCCTGGGAGCAGATACGCAGTATTTT
>TRBJ2-5|TRBV5-4|-|-
CASSLSARQETQYF
TGTGCCAGCAGCTTGTCAGCGCGCCAAGAGACCCAGTACTTC
>TRBJ2-2|TRBV14|TRBD1|once
CASSRDHQGAVTGELFF
TGTGCCAGCAGCCGCGATCACCAGGGGGCGGTCACCGGGGAGCTGTTTTTT
>TRBJ2-3|TRBV15|TRBD2|-
CATNVGASGRDTQYF
TGTGCCACCAATGTCGGGGCTAGCGGGAGGGATACGCAGTATTTT
>TRBJ1-3|TRBV6-6|TRBD1|-
CASKDRRSFSGNTIYF
TGTGCCAGCAAGGACAGGAGGTCTTTCTCTGGAAACACCATATATTTT
>TRBJ1-1|TRBV19|-|once
CASGMSEAFF
TGTGCCAGTGGGATGAGTGAAGCTTTCTTT
>TRBJ2-2|TRBV9|-|-
CASSVVTTGELFF
TGTGCCAGCAGCGTAGTGACCACCGGGGAGCTGTTTTTT
>TRBJ1-5|TRBV7-2|-|-
CASSLASGGVGNQPQHF
TGTGCCAGCAGCTTAGCTAGTGGGGGAGTCGGCAATCAGCCCCAGCATTTT
>TRBJ1-2|TRBV28|-|-
CASSFGSYGYTF
TGTGCCAGCAGTTTCGGCAGCTATGGCTACACCTTC
>TRBJ1-6|TRBV5-5|TRBD1|few
CASSRTGGNSPLHF
TGTGCCAGCAGCCGTACAGGGGGTAATTCACCCCTCCACTTT
>TRBJ1-1|TRBV4-1|-|-
CASSQDGTNTEAFF
TGCGCCAGCAGCCAAGATGGGACGAACACTGAAGCTTTCTTT
>TRBJ1-5|TRBV19|-|once
CASTENYSNQPQHF
TGTGCCAGTACTGAGAACTATAGCAATCAGCCCCAGCATTTT
>TRBJ2-3|TRBV4-3|-|-
CASSQDFGRTPTYTDTQYF
TGCGCCAGCAGCCAAGATTTCGGGAGAACCCCCACCTACACAGATACGCAGTATTTT
>TRBJ1-3|TRBV5-1|-|-
CASRVSGSSGNTIYF
TGCGCCAGCAGAGTTTCGGGAAGCTCTGGAAACACCATATATTTT
>TRBJ1-2|TRBV9|TRBD1|-
CASSVDGTGLYGYTF
TGTGCCAGCAGCGTAGATGGGACAGGCCTCTATGGCTACACCTTC
>TRBJ2-3|TRBV4-2|-|once
CASSHRTGGDTQYF
TGTGCCAGCAGCCATAGGACTGGGGGGGATACGCAGTATTTT
>TRBJ1-1|TRBV9|-|-
CASSATRLDTEAFF
TGTGCCAGCAGCGCGACACGGTTAGACACTGAAGCTTTCTTT